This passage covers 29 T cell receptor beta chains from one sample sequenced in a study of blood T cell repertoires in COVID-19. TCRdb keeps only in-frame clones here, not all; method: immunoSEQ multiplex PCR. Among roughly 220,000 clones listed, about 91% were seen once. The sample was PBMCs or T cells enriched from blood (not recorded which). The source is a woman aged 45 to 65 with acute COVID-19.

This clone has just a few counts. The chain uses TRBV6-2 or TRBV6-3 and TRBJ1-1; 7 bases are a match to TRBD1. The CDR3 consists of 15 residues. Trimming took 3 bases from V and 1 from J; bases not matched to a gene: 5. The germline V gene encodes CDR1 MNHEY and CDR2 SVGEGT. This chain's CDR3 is CASSYTGAGNTEAFF. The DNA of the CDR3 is TGTGCCAGCAGTTATACAGGGGCCGGGAACACTGAAGCTTTCTTT.

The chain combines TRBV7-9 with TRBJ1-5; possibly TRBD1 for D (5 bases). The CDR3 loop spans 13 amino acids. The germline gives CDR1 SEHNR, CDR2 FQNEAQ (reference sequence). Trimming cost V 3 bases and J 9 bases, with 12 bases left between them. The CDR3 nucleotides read TGTGCCAGCAGCTTGGGGGGATCGGGGCCCCAGCATTTT. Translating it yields CASSLGGSGPQHF.

As DNA, the CDR3 is TGTGCCAGCAGTTTAATCGGAACAGGGTGGATAGATACGCAGTATTTT. Translated, it gives CASSLIGTGWIDTQYF. The V call is TRBV28, the J call TRBJ2-3; the D gene is possibly TRBD1 (6 bases). V gave up 2 bases and J gave up 5 bases, with 17 bases separating them. In germline, CDR1 is MDHEN, CDR2 SYDVKM. The CDR3 is made up of 16 amino acids.

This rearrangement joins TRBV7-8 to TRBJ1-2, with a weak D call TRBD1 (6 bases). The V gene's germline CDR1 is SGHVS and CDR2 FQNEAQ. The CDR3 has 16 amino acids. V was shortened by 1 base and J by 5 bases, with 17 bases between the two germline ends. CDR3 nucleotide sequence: TGTGCCAGCAGCTTAGGAACTTCCGGGACAATATATGGCTACACCTTC. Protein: CASSLGTSGTIYGYTF.

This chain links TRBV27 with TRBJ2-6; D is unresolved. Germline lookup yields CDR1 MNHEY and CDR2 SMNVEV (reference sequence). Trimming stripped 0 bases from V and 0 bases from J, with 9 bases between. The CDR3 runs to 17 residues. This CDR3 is CASSLSRPPSGANVLTF. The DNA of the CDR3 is TGTGCCAGCAGTTTATCGCGGCCGCCCTCTGGGGCCAACGTCCTGACTTTC. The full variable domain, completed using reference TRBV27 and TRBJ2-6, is EAQVTQNPRYLITVTGKKLTVTCSQNMNHEYMSWYRQDPGLGLRQIYYSMNVEVTDKGDVPEGYKVSRKEKRNFPLILESPSPNQTSLYFCASSLSRPPSGANVLTFGAGSRLTVL.

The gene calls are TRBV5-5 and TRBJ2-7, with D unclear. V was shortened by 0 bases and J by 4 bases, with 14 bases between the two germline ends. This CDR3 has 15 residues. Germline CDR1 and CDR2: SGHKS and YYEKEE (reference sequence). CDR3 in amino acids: CASSLAPVLSYEQYF. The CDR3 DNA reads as TGTGCCAGCAGCTTGGCCCCAGTTCTGTCTTACGAGCAGTACTTC. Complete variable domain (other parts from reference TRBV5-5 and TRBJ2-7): DAGVTQSPTHLIKTRGQQVTLRCSPISGHKSVSWYQQVLGQGPQFIFQYYEKEERGRGNFPDRFSARQFPNYSSELNVNALLLGDSALYLCASSLAPVLSYEQYFGPGTRLTVT.

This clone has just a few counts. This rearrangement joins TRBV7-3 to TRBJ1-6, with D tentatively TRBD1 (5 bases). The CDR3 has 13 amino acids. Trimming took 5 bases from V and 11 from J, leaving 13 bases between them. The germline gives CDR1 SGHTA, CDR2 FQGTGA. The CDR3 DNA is TGTGCCAGCAGCCAAGGGGCTGGAGCACCCCTCCACTTT. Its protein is CASSQGAGAPLHF.

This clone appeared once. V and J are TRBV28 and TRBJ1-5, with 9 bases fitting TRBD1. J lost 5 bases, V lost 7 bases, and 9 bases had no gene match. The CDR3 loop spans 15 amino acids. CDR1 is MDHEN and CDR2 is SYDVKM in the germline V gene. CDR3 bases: TGTGCCAGCACTCCTCGCACAGGGGGCTATCAGCCCCAGCATTTT. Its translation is CASTPRTGGYQPQHF.

The CDR3 spells CASSSQGAGKRGEQFF. The CDR3 bases are TGTGCCAGCAGTTCACAGGGGGCGGGAAAAAGGGGTGAGCAGTTCTTC. This rearrangement joins TRBV27 to TRBJ2-1; TRBD1 agrees at 9 bases. Germline assignment: CDR1 MNHEY and CDR2 SMNVEV (reference sequence). J was trimmed by 9 bases and V by 4 bases; bases with no gene match: 13. CDR3 length: 16 residues.

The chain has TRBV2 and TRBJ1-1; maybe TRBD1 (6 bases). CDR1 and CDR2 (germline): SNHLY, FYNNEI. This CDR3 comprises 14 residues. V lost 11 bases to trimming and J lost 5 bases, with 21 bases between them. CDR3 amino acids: CASSTGQGRTEAFF. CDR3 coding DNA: TGTGCCTCCAGTACGGGACAAGGGCGGACTGAAGCTTTCTTT.

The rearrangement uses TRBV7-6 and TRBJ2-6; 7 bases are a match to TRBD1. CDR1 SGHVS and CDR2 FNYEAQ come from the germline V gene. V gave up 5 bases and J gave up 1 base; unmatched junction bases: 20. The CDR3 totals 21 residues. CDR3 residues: CASSEDPVGQELVSGANVLTF. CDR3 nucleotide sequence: TGTGCCAGCAGCGAGGACCCGGTCGGACAGGAATTGGTATCTGGGGCCAACGTCCTGACTTTC.

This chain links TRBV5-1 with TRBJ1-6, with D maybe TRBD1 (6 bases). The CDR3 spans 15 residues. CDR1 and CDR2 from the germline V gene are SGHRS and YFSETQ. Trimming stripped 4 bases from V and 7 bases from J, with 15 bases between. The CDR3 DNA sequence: TGCGCCAGCAGCCCCGGGGGGGGGCTAAATTCACCCCTCCACTTT. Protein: CASSPGGGLNSPLHF.

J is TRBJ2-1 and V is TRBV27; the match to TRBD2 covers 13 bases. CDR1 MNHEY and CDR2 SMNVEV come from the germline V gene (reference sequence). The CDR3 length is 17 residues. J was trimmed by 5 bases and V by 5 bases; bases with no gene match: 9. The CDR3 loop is CASSTGLAGVWHNEQFF. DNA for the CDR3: TGTGCCAGCAGTACCGGACTAGCGGGAGTATGGCACAATGAGCAGTTCTTC.

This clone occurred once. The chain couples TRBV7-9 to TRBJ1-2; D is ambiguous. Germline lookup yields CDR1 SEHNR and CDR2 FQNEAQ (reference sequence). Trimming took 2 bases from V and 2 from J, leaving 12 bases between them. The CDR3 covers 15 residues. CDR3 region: CASSLNQAPNYGYTF. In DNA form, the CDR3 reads TGTGCCAGCAGCTTAAATCAAGCCCCAAACTATGGCTACACCTTC.

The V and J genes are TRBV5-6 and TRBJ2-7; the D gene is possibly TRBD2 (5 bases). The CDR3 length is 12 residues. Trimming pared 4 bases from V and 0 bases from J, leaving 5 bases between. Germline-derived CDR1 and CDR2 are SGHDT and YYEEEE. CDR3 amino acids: CASSRDSYEQYF. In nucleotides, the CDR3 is TGTGCCAGCAGCCGGGACTCCTACGAGCAGTACTTC.

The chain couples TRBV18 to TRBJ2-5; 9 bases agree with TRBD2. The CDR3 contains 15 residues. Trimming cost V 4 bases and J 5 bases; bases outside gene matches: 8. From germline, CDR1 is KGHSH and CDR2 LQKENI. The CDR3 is CASSLSAGGRETQYF. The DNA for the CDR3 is TGTGCCAGCTCACTTTCAGCGGGAGGCCGGGAGACCCAGTACTTC.

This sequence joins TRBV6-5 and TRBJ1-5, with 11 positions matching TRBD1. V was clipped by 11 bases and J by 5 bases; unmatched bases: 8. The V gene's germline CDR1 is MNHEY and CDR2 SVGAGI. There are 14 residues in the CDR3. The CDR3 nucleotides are TGTGCCTCATGGGACAGGGGGGGCCATCAGCCCCAGCATTTT. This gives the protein CASWDRGGHQPQHF.

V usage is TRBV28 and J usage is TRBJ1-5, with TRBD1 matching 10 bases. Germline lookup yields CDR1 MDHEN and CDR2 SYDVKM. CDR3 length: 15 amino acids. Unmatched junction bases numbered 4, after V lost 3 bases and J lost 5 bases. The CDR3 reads CASSFPTGGDQPQHF. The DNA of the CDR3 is TGTGCCAGCAGTTTCCCGACAGGGGGCGATCAGCCCCAGCATTTT.

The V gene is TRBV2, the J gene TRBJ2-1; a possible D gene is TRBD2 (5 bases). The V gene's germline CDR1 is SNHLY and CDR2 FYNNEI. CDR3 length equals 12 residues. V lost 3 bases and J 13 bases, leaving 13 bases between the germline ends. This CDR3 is CASSEGPRGQFF. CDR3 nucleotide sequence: TGTGCCAGCAGTGAGGGCCCTCGGGGACAGTTCTTC.

The CDR3 spells CASSHGDRGLLAKNIQYF. DNA for the CDR3: TGTGCCAGCAGCCATGGGGACAGGGGGCTGTTAGCCAAAAACATTCAGTACTTC. This sequence joins TRBV3-1 (or the pseudogene TRBV3-2) and TRBJ2-4; 12 bases align to TRBD1. The CDR3 is 18 residues long. The germline gives CDR1 LGHDT, CDR2 YNNKEL (reference sequence). Losses at the gene ends were 3 bases for V and 0 bases for J; bases not matched to a gene: 6.

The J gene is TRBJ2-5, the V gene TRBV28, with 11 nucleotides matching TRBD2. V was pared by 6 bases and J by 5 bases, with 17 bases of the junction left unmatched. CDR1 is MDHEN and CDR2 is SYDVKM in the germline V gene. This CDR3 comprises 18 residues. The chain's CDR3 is CASSSPGLAGGVGETQYF. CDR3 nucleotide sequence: TGTGCCAGCAGCTCACCGGGGCTAGCGGGAGGAGTGGGGGAGACCCAGTACTTC. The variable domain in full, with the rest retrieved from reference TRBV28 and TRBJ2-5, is DVKVTQSSRYLVKRTGEKVFLECVQDMDHENMFWYRQDPGLGLRLIYFSYDVKMKEKGDIPEGYSVSREKKERFSLILESASTNQTSMYLCASSSPGLAGGVGETQYFGPGTRLLVL.

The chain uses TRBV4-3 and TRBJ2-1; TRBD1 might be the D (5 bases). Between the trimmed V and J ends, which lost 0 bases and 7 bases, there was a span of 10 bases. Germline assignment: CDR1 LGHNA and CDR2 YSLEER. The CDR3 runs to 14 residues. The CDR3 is CASSQDLGVNEQFF. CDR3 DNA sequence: TGCGCCAGCAGCCAAGATCTAGGGGTGAATGAGCAGTTCTTC.

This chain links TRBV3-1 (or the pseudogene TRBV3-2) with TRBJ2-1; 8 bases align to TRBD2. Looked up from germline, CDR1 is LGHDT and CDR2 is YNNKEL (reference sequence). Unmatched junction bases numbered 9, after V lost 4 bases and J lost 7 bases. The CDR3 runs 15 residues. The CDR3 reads CASSPTSGIWNEQFF. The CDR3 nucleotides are TGTGCCAGCAGCCCCACTAGCGGTATATGGAATGAGCAGTTCTTC.

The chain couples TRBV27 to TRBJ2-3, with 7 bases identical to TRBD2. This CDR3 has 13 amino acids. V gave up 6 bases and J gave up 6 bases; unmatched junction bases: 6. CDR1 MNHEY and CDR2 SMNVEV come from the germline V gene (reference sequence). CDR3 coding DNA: TGTGCCAGCAGAGGAGTGGGGGGGGATACGCAGTATTTT. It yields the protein CASRGVGGDTQYF.

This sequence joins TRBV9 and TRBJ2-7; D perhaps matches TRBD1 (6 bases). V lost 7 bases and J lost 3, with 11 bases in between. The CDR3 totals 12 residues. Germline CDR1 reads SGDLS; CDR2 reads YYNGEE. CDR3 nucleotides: TGTGCCAGCGGAAGGGACAACTACGAGCAGTACTTC. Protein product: CASGRDNYEQYF.

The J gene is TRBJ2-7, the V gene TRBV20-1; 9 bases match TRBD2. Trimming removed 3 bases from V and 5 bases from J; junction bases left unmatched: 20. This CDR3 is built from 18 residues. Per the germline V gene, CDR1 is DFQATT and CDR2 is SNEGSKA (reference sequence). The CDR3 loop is CSASGFMAGGPSRNEQYF. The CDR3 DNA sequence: TGCAGTGCTAGTGGTTTCATGGCGGGAGGGCCATCTAGAAACGAGCAGTACTTC.

For the CDR3, the DNA is TGTGCCAGTAGTCTACAGGGTATAGCATCGAATCAGCCCCAGCATTTT. This sequence encodes CASSLQGIASNQPQHF. The rearrangement joins TRBV19 to TRBJ1-5; D is possibly TRBD1 (6 bases). V was shortened by 5 bases and J by 4 bases, with 18 bases between the two germline ends. This CDR3 has 16 amino acids. Germline V gene data show CDR1 as LNHDA and CDR2 as SQIVND (reference sequence).

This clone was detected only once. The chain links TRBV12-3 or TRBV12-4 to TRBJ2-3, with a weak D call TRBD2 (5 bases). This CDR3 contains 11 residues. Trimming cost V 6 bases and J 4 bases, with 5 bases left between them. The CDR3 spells CASRRADTQYF. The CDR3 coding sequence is TGTGCCAGCAGGAGGGCAGATACGCAGTATTTT.

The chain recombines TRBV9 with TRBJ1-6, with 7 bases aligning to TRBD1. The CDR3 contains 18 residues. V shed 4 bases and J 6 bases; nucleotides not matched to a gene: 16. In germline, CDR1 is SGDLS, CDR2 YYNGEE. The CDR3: CASSHDRAISEINSPLHF. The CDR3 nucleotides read TGTGCCAGCAGCCACGACAGGGCGATCTCCGAAATTAATTCACCCCTCCACTTT.